The clone carrying this TCR beta chain was observed many times. TCRdb passed the RT-PCR reads through MiXCR, listing each CDR3 protein once. The data show around 700,000 distinct CDR3 sequences, over 12% seen once. The sequence derives from a female donor in good health, serving as a healthy control. Sequencing input: memory CD4+ T cells from blood.

The CDR3 loop reads CASSHTTRWGETQYF. The DNA for the CDR3 is TGCGCCAGCAGCCATACGACCCGCTGGGGCGAAACGCAGTATTTT. This chain uses TRBV4-3 with TRBJ2-3; TRBD1 might be the D (5 bases). V shed 3 bases and J shed 9 bases, with 19 bases lying between them. Germline V CDR1 and CDR2: LGHNA, YSLEER. The CDR3 spans 15 residues.